This is a list of T cell receptor beta chains from one sample in a study of blood T cell repertoires in COVID-19. Generated by immunoSEQ multiplex PCR, the TCRdb table keeps only in-frame clones and is missing some. This sample carries 200,000 to 250,000 clones, around 87% of them seen once, and the ten largest clones take roughly 3%. The sequenced sample was peripheral blood. Every receptor here comes from a woman aged 30 to 39 who had recovered from COVID-19. Each CDR3 is given with its conserved first and last residue. Fields, in order: D gene, clone size, CDR3 length, J gene, V gene, CDR3 DNA, CDR3 protein. D genes are given only for firm matches. Expanded clones are given a class, and other clones once, few, many or no size at all.

D gene: TRBD1; clone size: .; CDR3 length: 12; J gene: TRBJ1-2; V gene: TRBV12-3/TRBV12-4; CDR3 DNA: TGTGCCAGCAGTTCGTCAGGGGGAGGCTACACCTTC; CDR3 protein: CASSSSGGGYTF
D gene: TRBD1; clone size: .; CDR3 length: 15; J gene: TRBJ1-2; V gene: TRBV9; CDR3 DNA: TGTGCCAGCAGCCCGACGACCACAGGGGGCAATGGCTACACCTTC; CDR3 protein: CASSPTTTGGNGYTF
D gene: .; clone size: few; CDR3 length: 18; J gene: TRBJ2-1; V gene: TRBV11-2; CDR3 DNA: TGTGCCAGCAGATCTATCTCCCGTCTGCGGGGCCCCAACAATGAGCAGTTCTTC; CDR3 protein: CASRSISRLRGPNNEQFF
D gene: .; clone size: .; CDR3 length: 15; J gene: TRBJ2-7; V gene: TRBV5-4; CDR3 DNA: TGTGCCAGCAGCTTGAGGCAGGAAACCTTCTACGAGCAGTACTTC; CDR3 protein: CASSLRQETFYEQYF
D gene: TRBD2; clone size: .; CDR3 length: 17; J gene: TRBJ2-1; V gene: TRBV27; CDR3 DNA: TGTGCCAGTAGCTTGTGGACTAGCGGGGGCGGATTCAATGAGCAGTTCTTC; CDR3 protein: CASSLWTSGGGFNEQFF
D gene: .; clone size: .; CDR3 length: 14; J gene: TRBJ2-7; V gene: TRBV9; CDR3 DNA: TGTGCCAGCAGCGTAGCTAGGGAGGGGGGCGAGCAGTACTTC; CDR3 protein: CASSVAREGGEQYF
D gene: TRBD1; clone size: .; CDR3 length: 16; J gene: TRBJ1-4; V gene: TRBV5-1; CDR3 DNA: TGCGCCAGCAGCCCGGGACAGGGGGTCGCTAATGAAAAACTGTTTTTT; CDR3 protein: CASSPGQGVANEKLFF
D gene: .; clone size: .; CDR3 length: 15; J gene: TRBJ2-7; V gene: TRBV5-5; CDR3 DNA: TGTGCCAGCAGCCGGATCACAGGAAATACCTACGAGCAGTACTTC; CDR3 protein: CASSRITGNTYEQYF
D gene: .; clone size: .; CDR3 length: 15; J gene: TRBJ2-7; V gene: TRBV9; CDR3 DNA: TGTGCCAGCAGCGTAGGTGGGACAAATAACTACGAGCAGTACTTC; CDR3 protein: CASSVGGTNNYEQYF
D gene: TRBD2; clone size: .; CDR3 length: 16; J gene: TRBJ2-1; V gene: TRBV7-2; CDR3 DNA: TGTGCCAGCAGCTCTAGCGGGGGGTGGGTGGAAAATGAGCAGTTCTTC; CDR3 protein: CASSSSGGWVENEQFF
D gene: TRBD2; clone size: .; CDR3 length: 15; J gene: TRBJ2-3; V gene: TRBV10-2; CDR3 DNA: TGCGCCAGCAGTGAGAGTAGCGGGGGGGCAGATACGCAGTATTTT; CDR3 protein: CASSESSGGADTQYF